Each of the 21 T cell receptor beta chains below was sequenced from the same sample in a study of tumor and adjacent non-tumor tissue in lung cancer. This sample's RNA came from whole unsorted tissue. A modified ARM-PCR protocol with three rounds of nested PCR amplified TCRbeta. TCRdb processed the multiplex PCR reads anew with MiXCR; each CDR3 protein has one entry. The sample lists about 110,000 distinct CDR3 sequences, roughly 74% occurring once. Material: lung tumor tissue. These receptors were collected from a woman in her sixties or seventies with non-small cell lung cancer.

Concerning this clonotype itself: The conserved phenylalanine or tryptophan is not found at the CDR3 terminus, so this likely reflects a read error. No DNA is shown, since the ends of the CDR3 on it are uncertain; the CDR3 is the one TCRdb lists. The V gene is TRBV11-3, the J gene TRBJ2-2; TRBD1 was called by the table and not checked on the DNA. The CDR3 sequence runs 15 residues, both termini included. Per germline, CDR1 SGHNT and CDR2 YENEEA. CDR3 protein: CASSPGTVVTGELLS.

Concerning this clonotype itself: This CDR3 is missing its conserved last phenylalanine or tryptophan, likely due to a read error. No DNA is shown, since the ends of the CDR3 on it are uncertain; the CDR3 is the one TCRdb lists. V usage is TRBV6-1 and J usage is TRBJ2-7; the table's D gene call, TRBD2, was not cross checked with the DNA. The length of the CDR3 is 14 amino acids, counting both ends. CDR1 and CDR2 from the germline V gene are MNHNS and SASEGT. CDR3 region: CASSEGLAYYEQYL.

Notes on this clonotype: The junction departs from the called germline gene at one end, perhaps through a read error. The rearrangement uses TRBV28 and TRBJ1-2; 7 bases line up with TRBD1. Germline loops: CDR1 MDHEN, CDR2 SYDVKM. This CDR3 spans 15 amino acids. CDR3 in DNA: TGTGCCAACAGTTTCCCGTCGACAGGGACATATGGCTACTCCTTC. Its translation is CANSFPSTGTYGYSF.

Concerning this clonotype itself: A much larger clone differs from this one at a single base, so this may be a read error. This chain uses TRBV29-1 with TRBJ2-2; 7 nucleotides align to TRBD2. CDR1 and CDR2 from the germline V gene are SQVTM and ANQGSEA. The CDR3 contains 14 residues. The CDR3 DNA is TGCAGGGCCACGGGACTAACGAACACCGGGGAGCTGTTTTTT. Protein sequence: CRATGLTNTGELFF.

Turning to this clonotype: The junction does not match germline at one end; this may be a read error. This CDR3 is CASQADGGTETFF. CDR3 in DNA: TGTGCCAGCCAAGCCGACGGGGGAACTGAAACTTTCTTT. This chain connects TRBV6-1 to TRBJ1-1, with D maybe TRBD1 (5 bases). This CDR3 is 13 amino acids long. In germline, CDR1 is MNHNS, CDR2 SASEGT.

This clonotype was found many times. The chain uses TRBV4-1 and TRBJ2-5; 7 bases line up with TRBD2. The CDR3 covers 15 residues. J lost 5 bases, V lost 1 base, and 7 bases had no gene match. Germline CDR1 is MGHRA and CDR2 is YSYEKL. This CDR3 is CASSQVLGGLETQYF. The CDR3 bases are TGCGCCAGCAGCCAAGTTTTGGGAGGGTTGGAGACCCAGTACTTC.

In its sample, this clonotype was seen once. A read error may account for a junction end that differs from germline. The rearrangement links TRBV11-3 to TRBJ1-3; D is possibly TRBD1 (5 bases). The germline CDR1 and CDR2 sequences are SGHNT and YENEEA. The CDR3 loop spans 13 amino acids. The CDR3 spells CVSREDSGNTIYF. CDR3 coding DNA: TGTGTCAGCAGGGAGGACTCTGGAAACACCATATATTTT.

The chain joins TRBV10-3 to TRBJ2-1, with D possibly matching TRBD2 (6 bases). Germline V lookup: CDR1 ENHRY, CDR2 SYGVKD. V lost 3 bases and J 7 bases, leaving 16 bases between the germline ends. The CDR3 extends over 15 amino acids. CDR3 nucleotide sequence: TGTGCCATCAGTGAAGCTAGCGACTTGTGGAATGAGCAGTTCTTC. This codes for CAISEASDLWNEQFF.

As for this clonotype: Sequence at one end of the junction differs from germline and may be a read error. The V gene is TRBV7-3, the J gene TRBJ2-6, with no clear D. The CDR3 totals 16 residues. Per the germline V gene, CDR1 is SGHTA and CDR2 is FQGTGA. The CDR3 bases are TGTGTCAGCAGCTCACAAAGACCGACTGGGGCCAACGTCCTGACTTTC. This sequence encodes CVSSSQRPTGANVLTF.

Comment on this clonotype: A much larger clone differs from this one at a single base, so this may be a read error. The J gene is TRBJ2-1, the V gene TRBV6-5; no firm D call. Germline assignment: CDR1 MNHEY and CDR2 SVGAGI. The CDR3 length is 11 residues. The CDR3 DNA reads TGTGTCAGCAGGCAGTACAATGAGCAGTTCTTC. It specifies CVSRQYNEQFF.

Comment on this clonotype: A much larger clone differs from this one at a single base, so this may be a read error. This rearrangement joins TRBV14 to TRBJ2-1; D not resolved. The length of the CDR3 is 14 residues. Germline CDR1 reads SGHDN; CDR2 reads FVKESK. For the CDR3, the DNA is TGTGCCAGCACCAAAGAAGCGATCTACAATGAGCGGTTCTTC. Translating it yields CASTKEAIYNERFF.

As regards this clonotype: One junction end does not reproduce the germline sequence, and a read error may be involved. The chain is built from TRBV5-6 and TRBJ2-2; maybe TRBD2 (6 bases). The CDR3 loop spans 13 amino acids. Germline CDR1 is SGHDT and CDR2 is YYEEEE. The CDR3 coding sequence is TGTGCAAGCAGCAAAGTATACCCCGGGGGGCTGTTTTTT. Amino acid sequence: CASSKVYPGGLFF.

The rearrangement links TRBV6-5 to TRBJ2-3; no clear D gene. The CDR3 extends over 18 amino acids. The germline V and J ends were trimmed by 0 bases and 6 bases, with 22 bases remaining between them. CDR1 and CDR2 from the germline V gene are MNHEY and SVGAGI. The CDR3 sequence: CASSYSIFGVEPKDTQYF. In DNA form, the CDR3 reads TGTGCCAGCAGTTACTCGATATTCGGTGTAGAACCGAAGGATACGCAGTATTTT.

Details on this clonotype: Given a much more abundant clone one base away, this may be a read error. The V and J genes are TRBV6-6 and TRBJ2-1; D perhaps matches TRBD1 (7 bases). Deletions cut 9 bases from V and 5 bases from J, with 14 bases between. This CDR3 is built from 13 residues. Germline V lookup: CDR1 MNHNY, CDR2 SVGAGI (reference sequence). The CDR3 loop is CARSRGTDNEQFF. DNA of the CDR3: TGTGCCAGGAGCAGGGGGACTGACAATGAGCAGTTCTTC.

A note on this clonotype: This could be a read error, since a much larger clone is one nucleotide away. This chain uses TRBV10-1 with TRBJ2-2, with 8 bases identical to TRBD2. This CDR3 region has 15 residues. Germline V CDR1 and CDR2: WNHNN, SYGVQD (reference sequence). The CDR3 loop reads CACSGERERTGELFF. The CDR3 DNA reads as TGCGCCTGCAGTGGGGAGCGGGAGCGGACCGGGGAGCTGTTTTTT.

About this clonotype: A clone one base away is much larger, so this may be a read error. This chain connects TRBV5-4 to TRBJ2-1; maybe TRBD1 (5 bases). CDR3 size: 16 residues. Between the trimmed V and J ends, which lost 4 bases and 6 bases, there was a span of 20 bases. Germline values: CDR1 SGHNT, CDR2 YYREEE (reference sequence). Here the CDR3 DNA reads TGTGCCAGCAGCCCGAGTACAGGTTGGGTCTCCAATGAGCAGTTCTTC. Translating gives CASSPSTGWVSNEQFF.

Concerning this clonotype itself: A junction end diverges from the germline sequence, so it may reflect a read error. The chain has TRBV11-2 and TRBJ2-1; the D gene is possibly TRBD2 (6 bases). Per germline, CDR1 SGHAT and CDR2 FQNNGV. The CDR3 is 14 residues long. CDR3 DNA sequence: TGTGCCAGCAGCTTAGAATCGACTAGTCGTCTTCCGCTCTTC. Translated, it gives CASSLESTSRLPLF.

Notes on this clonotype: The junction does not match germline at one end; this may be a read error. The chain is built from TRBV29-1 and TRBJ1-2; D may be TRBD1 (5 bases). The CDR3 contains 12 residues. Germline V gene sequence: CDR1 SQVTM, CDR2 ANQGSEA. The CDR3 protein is CGVEGTFYGYTF. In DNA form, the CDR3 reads TGCGGCGTTGAAGGGACTTTTTATGGCTACACCTTC.

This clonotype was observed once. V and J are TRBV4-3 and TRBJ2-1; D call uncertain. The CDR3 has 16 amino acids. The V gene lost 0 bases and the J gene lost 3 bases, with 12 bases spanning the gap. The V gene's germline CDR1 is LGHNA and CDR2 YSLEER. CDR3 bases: TGCGCCAGCAGCCAAGATTCCCAGGCATACTACAATGAGCAGTTCTTC. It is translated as CASSQDSQAYYNEQFF.

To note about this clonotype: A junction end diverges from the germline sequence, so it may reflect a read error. The CDR3 DNA reads TGCATCGTTGAACGGATACAGGGATCGTTTTTC. Translation: CIVERIQGSFF. The V and J genes are TRBV29-1 and TRBJ2-1; the D gene is possibly TRBD1 (6 bases). The CDR3 is 11 residues long. Germline-derived CDR1 and CDR2 are SQVTM and ANQGSEA.

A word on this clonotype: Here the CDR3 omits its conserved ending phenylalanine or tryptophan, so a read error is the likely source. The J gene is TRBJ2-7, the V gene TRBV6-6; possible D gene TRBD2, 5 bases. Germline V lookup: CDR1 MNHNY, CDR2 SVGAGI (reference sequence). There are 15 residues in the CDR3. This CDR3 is CASNRQTWGEYEQYC. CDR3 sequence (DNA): TGCGCCAGCAATCGCCAGACATGGGGAGAGTACGAGCAGTACTGC.